This T cell receptor (beta chain) was observed in a study of human T cells and chemical hapten exposure. As for the study in general: The variation in per-sample TCR yields arose mainly from small differences in pooled library volumes. General study results and limits: Controls had significantly fewer large CDR3 similarity clusters than were formed by expanded TCRs.

The CDR3 extends over 14 amino acids. In germline, CDR1 is SEHNR, CDR2 FQNEAQ (reference sequence). The ends were cut back, 3 bases at V and 5 bases at J, with 11 bases in the middle. TCRdb re-called the RACE reads with MiXCR, one entry per CDR3 protein. The sample has about 190,000 distinct CDR3 sequences; 20% to 25% are singletons. A word on this clonotype: Its cognate antigen is unknown.

Time point specified: patch test 3, about 24 weeks after DPC sensitization. Treatment described: therapeutic diphenylcyclopropenone sensitization with weekly scalp DPC. This receptor was identified in a middle-aged woman with alopecia areata. Some clones in this sample may be carry-over from other donors' samples. The V call is TRBV7-9, the J call TRBJ2-1; maybe TRBD2 (6 bases). Here the sequenced sample was whole blood, taken in connection with sensitization to the hapten diphenylcyclopropenone (DPC). This chain's CDR3 is CASSFGGVNNEQFF. DNA for the CDR3: TGTGCCAGCAGCTTCGGCGGGGTGAACAATGAGCAGTTCTTC.